This T cell receptor beta chain originates from a study of blood T cell repertoires in COVID-19. Study-wide background: T cells, B-cell-depleted T cells, or PBMCs provided the cDNA or gDNA that served as material.

In terms of age and location, participants ranged from roughly 18 to 89 years and lived in about two dozen US areas. Participant-given clinical history determined each cohort assignment. Authors' data handling: For nucleated cells, counts were estimated from reference gene primer amplification. Sequencing was performed with immunoSEQ multiplex PCR; in TCRdb, only in-frame clones are kept and a portion is missing. Clone size and the V and J calls come from that table; the DNA yielded D and trimming. The sample yields 150,000 to 200,000 clones, more than 65% seen once. This sequence was found in a man aged 50-60 years who had recovered from COVID-19. The sample was PBMCs or T cells enriched from blood (not recorded which).

The CDR3 DNA reads TGTGCCAGCAGCTTAGCGTCGAGTAGCGGTTACACAGATACGCAGTATTTT. It translates to CASSLASSSGYTDTQYF. The chain employs TRBV7-6 and TRBJ2-3; possible D gene TRBD2, 6 bases. The CDR3 runs 17 residues. Trimming removed 0 bases at V and 2 bases at J, with 15 bases between. From germline, CDR1 is SGHVS and CDR2 FNYEAQ.